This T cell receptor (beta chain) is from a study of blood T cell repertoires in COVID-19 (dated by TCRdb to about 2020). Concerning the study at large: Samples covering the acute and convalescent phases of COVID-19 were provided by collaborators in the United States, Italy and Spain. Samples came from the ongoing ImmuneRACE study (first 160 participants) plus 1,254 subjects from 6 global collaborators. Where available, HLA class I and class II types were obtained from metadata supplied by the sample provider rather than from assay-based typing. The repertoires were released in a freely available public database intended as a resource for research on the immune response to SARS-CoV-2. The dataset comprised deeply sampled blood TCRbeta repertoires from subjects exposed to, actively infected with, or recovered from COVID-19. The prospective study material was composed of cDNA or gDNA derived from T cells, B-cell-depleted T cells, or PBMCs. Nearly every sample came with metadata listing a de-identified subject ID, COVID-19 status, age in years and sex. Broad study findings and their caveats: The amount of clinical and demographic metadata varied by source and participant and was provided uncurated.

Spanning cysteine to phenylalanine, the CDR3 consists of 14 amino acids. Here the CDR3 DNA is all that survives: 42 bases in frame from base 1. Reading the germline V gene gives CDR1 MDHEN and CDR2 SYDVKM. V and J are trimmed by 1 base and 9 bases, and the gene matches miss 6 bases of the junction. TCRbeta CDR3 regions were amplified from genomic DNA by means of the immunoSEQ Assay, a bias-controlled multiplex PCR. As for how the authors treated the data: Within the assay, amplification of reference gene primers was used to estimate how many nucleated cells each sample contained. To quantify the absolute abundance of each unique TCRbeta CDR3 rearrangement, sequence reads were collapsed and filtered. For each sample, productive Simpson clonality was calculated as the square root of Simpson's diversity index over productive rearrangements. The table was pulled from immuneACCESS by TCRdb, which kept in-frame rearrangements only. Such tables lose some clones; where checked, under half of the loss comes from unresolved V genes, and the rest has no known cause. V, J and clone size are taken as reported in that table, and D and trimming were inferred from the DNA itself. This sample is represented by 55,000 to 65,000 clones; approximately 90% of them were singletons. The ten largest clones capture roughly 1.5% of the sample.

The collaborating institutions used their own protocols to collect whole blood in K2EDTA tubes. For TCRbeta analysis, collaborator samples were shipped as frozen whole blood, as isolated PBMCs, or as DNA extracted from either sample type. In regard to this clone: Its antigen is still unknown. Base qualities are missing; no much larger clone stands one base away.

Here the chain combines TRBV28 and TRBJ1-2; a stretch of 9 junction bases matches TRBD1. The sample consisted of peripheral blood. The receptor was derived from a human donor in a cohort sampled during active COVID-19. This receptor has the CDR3 CASSLLRTGARYTF. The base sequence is TGTGCCAGCAGTTTATTACGGACAGGGGCGCGCTACACCTTC.